These T cell receptor beta chains were read from a single sample in a study of shared clonotypes between healthy human individuals. TCRdb keeps only in-frame clones here, not all; method: immunoSEQ multiplex PCR. The sample contains roughly 2.2 million clones, approximately 93% of which appear only once. The material sequenced was naive CD4+ T cells from PBMCs. The receptors stem from a man between 18 and 35 years old in good health. Some clones in this sample may be carry-over from other donors' samples. The CDR3 runs from the conserved cysteine through the conserved F or W.

V gene	CDR3 protein
TRBV5-4	CASSGPGQPLAVAFF
TRBV18	CASSPLRSGNTIYF
TRBV9	CASSNRERTEAFF
TRBV15	CATSRQGGDTYNEQFF
TRBV7-9	CASSLELSSGANVLTF
TRBV7-2	CASSLTSGGAYEQYF
TRBV28	CASSFRRGDPTFREQYF
TRBV2	CASSTTGGGTEAFF
TRBV19	CASSMWADALYNEQFF
TRBV5-1	CASSPRTGGAGGTEAFF
TRBV5-4	CASSDPRDRETQYF
TRBV29-1	CSVESSGLNTEAFF
TRBV30	CAWSSGTLNQPQHF
TRBV18	CASSPTNYGYTF
TRBV6-6	CASSRVGDRGPDGYTF
TRBV6-5	CASSYRANYGYTF
TRBV6-5	CASSYFNEQYF
TRBV28	CASSAGGNTEAFF
TRBV5-1	CASSLGFGGNTEAFF